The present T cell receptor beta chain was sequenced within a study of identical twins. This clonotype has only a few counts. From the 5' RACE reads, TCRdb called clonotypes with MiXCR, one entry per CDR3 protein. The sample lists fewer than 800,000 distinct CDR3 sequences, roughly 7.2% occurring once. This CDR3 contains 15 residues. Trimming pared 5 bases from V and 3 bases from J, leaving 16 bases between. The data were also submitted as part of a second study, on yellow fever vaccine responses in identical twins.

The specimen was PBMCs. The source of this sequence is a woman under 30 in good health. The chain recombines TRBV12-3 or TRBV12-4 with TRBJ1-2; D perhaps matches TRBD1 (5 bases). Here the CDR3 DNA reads TGTGCCAGCAGTCACTCCAGGGCTCTCCACTATGGCTACACCTTC. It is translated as CASSHSRALHYGYTF.